The 27 T cell receptor beta chains reported below all come from one sample, sequenced in a study of human T cells and chemical hapten exposure. TCRdb reprocessed the RACE reads via MiXCR and lists one record per CDR3 protein. This sample has roughly 62,000 distinct CDR3 sequences, with roughly 12% found just once. Indicated time point: patch test 3, about 24 weeks after DPC sensitization. Treatment of the sample: therapeutic diphenylcyclopropenone sensitization with weekly scalp DPC. The sample here was whole blood, taken in connection with sensitization to the hapten diphenylcyclopropenone (DPC). The receptors derive from a man aged 30-40 years with alopecia areata. Some clones in this sample may be carry-over from other donors' samples.

V is TRBV7-9 and J is TRBJ2-5, with D perhaps TRBD2 (6 bases). Trimming stripped 4 bases from V and 5 bases from J, with 14 bases between. The V gene's germline CDR1 is SEHNR and CDR2 FQNEAQ (reference sequence). The CDR3 length is 14 residues. CDR3 coding DNA: TGTGCCAGCAGCTCCTTAAGCGGGCAGGAGACCCAGTACTTC. This codes for CASSSLSGQETQYF.

This clonotype was counted many times. This chain links TRBV9 with TRBJ2-2; D remains ambiguous. V lost 6 bases, J lost 0 bases, and 18 bases lay in between. This CDR3 region has 17 residues. CDR1 SGDLS and CDR2 YYNGEE come from the germline V gene. In nucleotides, the CDR3 is TGTGCCAGCACATTAGGGCCGCCGAGCTCGAACACCGGGGAGCTGTTTTTT. Protein product: CASTLGPPSSNTGELFF.

This clonotype was counted ten times or more. The gene calls are TRBV29-1 and TRBJ2-3; D perhaps matches TRBD1 (6 bases). With 1 base removed from V and 2 bases from J, the gap between germline ends came to 16 bases. Germline V gene sequence: CDR1 SQVTM, CDR2 ANQGSEA. This CDR3 contains 16 residues. The CDR3, as DNA: TGCAGCGTTGAAGTCTCGCAGGGGTGGACCACAGATACGCAGTATTTT. This translates into CSVEVSQGWTTDTQYF.

This chain joins TRBV7-2 and TRBJ2-7, with D tentatively TRBD1 (6 bases). CDR3 length equals 15 residues. Germline V CDR1 and CDR2: SGHTA, FQGNSA. V was cut by 4 bases and J by 3 bases, with 16 bases left in between. CDR3 sequence (DNA): TGTGCCAGCAGCTCCCAGGCAGGACAGAGCTACGAGCAGTACTTC. Translating it yields CASSSQAGQSYEQYF.

At least ten counts were recorded for this clonotype. The CDR3 protein is CASSLFGEASGYGYTF. The DNA of the CDR3 is TGCGCCAGCAGCTTGTTCGGGGAAGCGTCAGGCTATGGCTACACCTTC. The J gene is TRBJ1-2, the V gene TRBV5-1; no clear D. This CDR3 contains 16 residues. The V gene's germline CDR1 is SGHRS and CDR2 YFSETQ. V lost 1 base to trimming and J lost 4 bases, with 17 bases between them.

This clonotype was seen a few times. The chain combines TRBV5-1 with TRBJ2-3, with D possibly TRBD1 on 7 matching bases. This CDR3 comprises 15 residues. V was cut by 4 bases and J by 4 bases, with 16 bases left in between. Germline CDR1 SGHRS, CDR2 YFSETQ. The DNA for the CDR3 is TGCGCCAGCAGCCTACACGACAGGGAGGCAGATACGCAGTATTTT. Protein product: CASSLHDREADTQYF. The complete variable domain, with remaining parts taken from reference TRBV5-1 and TRBJ2-3, reads KAGVTQTPRYLIKTRGQQVTLSCSPISGHRSVSWYQQTPGQGLQFLFEYFSETQRNKGNFPGRFSGRQFSNSRSEMNVSTLELGDSALYLCASSLHDREADTQYFGPGTRLTVL.

This clonotype has at least ten counts. This sequence joins TRBV7-6 and TRBJ1-1; 10 nucleotides align to TRBD1. Looked up from germline, CDR1 is SGHVS and CDR2 is FNYEAQ. The CDR3 sequence is 16 residues long. V was clipped by 5 bases and J by 5 bases; unmatched bases: 11. CDR3 sequence: CASSPRQGATGTEAFF. CDR3 nucleotides: TGTGCCAGCAGCCCCCGACAGGGGGCCACGGGGACTGAAGCTTTCTTT.

This clonotype has just a few counts. The gene calls are TRBV11-1 and TRBJ1-1; D is perhaps TRBD1 (6 bases). The germline V and J ends were trimmed by 5 bases and 0 bases, with 16 bases remaining between them. Germline V gives CDR1 SGHAT, CDR2 FQDESV (reference sequence). This CDR3 comprises 16 residues. Written as DNA, the CDR3 is TGTGCCAGCAGCCATGGGGGGGCTCGGGTGAACACTGAAGCTTTCTTT. Translation: CASSHGGARVNTEAFF.

This chain connects TRBV6-2 or TRBV6-3 to TRBJ2-7; D is possibly TRBD1 (6 bases). CDR1 MNHEY and CDR2 SVGEGT come from the germline V gene. The CDR3 contains 14 residues. The V and J ends lost 5 bases and 2 bases respectively, with 13 bases between them. The CDR3 spells CASSMDSGPYEQYF. CDR3 sequence (DNA): TGTGCCAGCAGTATGGACAGCGGACCCTACGAGCAGTACTTC.

This clonotype was observed a handful of times. The CDR3 nucleotides are TGTGCCAGCAGCTGGGGACTACCCACGGTGGTATATGGCTACACCTTC. Translated: CASSWGLPTVVYGYTF. The chain recombines TRBV5-5 with TRBJ1-2; D possibly corresponds to TRBD1 (5 bases). Germline CDR1 SGHKS, CDR2 YYEKEE (reference sequence). The length of the CDR3 is 16 residues. With 3 bases removed from V and 5 bases from J, the gap between germline ends came to 20 bases. Filled out from reference TRBV5-5 and TRBJ1-2, the complete variable domain reads DAGVTQSPTHLIKTRGQQVTLRCSPISGHKSVSWYQQVLGQGPQFIFQYYEKEERGRGNFPDRFSARQFPNYSSELNVNALLLGDSALYLCASSWGLPTVVYGYTFGSGTRLTVV.

The sample holds many counts of this clonotype. The rearrangement links TRBV4-2 to TRBJ2-1; 12 bases map to TRBD2. CDR1 and CDR2 from the germline V gene are LGHNA and YNFKEQ. Trimming took 5 bases from V and 2 from J; bases not matched to a gene: 7. The CDR3 is made up of 17 amino acids. CDR3 amino acids: CASSAYTSGGTYNEQFF. DNA of the CDR3: TGTGCCAGCAGCGCATATACTAGCGGGGGGACCTACAATGAGCAGTTCTTC.

The V and J genes are TRBV7-9 and TRBJ1-2, with D possibly matching TRBD1 (5 bases). From germline, CDR1 is SEHNR and CDR2 FQNEAQ (reference sequence). The CDR3 has 15 residues. Trimming took off 2 bases at V and 2 bases at J, with 12 bases between the two ends. DNA of the CDR3: TGTGCCAGCAGCTTAAGTCCAGGGATCAACTATGGCTACACCTTC. It translates to CASSLSPGINYGYTF. The variable domain in full, with the rest retrieved from reference TRBV7-9 and TRBJ1-2, is DTGVSQNPRHKITKRGQNVTFRCDPISEHNRLYWYRQTLGQGPEFLTYFQNEAQLEKSRLLSDRFSAERPKGSFSTLEIQRTEQGDSAMYLCASSLSPGINYGYTFGSGTRLTVV.

V is TRBV5-4 and J is TRBJ1-1; a possible D gene is TRBD1 (5 bases). The germline CDR1 and CDR2 sequences are SGHNT and YYREEE (reference sequence). V was pared by 0 bases and J by 7 bases, with 13 bases between. The CDR3 consists of 14 residues. CDR3 nucleotides: TGTGCCAGCAGCTTGGCCCAGGGTATGTATGAAGCTTTCTTT. Protein product: CASSLAQGMYEAFF.

This clonotype was recorded many times. This sequence joins TRBV18 and TRBJ1-1, with TRBD1 identical over 7 bases. The J segment lost 5 bases and the V segment lost 6 bases, leaving 6 bases of the junction unmatched. From germline, CDR1 is KGHSH and CDR2 LQKENI. This CDR3 is built from 13 residues. CDR3 residues: CASSSGTETEAFF. The CDR3 coding sequence is TGTGCCAGCTCTTCCGGGACAGAAACTGAAGCTTTCTTT. Together with reference TRBV18 and TRBJ1-1, the CDR3 gives the full variable domain: NAGVMQNPRHLVRRRGQEARLRCSPMKGHSHVYWYRQLPEEGLKFMVYLQKENIIDESGMPKERFSAEFPKEGPSILRIQQVVRGDSAAYFCASSSGTETEAFFGQGTRLTVV.

The V gene is TRBV12-3 or TRBV12-4, the J gene TRBJ1-1, with TRBD1 as a possible D gene (5 bases). This CDR3 spans 15 amino acids. V was shortened by 6 bases and J by 3 bases, with 17 bases between the two germline ends. CDR3 loop: CASRGTGLPHTEAFF. CDR3 bases: TGTGCCAGCAGGGGGACCGGGCTCCCTCACACTGAAGCTTTCTTT.

The gene calls are TRBV30 and TRBJ1-1, with 10 bases identical to TRBD1. J gave up 1 base and V 4 bases, and 6 bases lay outside the gene matches. Germline V CDR1 and CDR2: GTSNPN, SVGIG (reference sequence). This CDR3 comprises 15 residues. CDR3: CAWTKRTGGNTEAFF. The CDR3 bases are TGTGCCTGGACCAAAAGGACAGGGGGGAACACTGAAGCTTTCTTT.

The sample holds many counts of this clonotype. The V and J genes are TRBV18 and TRBJ1-6; a weak D match, TRBD1 (5 bases). The CDR3 loop spans 15 amino acids. V lost 4 bases to trimming and J lost 4 bases, with 11 bases between them. Germline loops: CDR1 KGHSH, CDR2 LQKENI. CDR3 nucleotide sequence: TGTGCCAGCTCACGGGACGGCAAATATAATTCACCCCTCCACTTT. It is translated as CASSRDGKYNSPLHF.

The chain carries TRBV11-1 and TRBJ1-5, with 8 bases that match TRBD1. The length of the CDR3 is 15 residues. Germline V gives CDR1 SGHAT, CDR2 FQDESV (reference sequence). V was pared by 2 bases and J by 5 bases, with 5 bases of the junction left unmatched. The DNA for the CDR3 is TGTGCCAGCAGCTTAAGCAGGACAGGGTATCAGCCCCAGCATTTT. This translates into CASSLSRTGYQPQHF.

The rearrangement joins TRBV3-1 to TRBJ1-6; no clear D. This CDR3 is 13 amino acids long. V was trimmed by 0 bases and J by 10 bases, leaving 7 bases between them. The V gene's germline CDR1 is LGHDT and CDR2 YNNKEL (reference sequence). The CDR3 DNA is TGTGCCAGCAGCCAAGATCGGGTATCACCCCTCCACTTT. Protein product: CASSQDRVSPLHF.

Sample share makes this clonotype medium-sized (0.01 to 0.1%). This chain uses TRBV29-1 with TRBJ1-3; D is unresolved. This CDR3 has 12 amino acids. V lost 5 bases and J lost 0, with 5 bases in between. The germline CDR1 and CDR2 sequences are SQVTM and ANQGSEA. CDR3 DNA sequence: TGCAGCGTTTATACCTCTGGAAACACCATATATTTT. This codes for CSVYTSGNTIYF.

This clonotype was seen a few times. The V and J genes are TRBV7-2 and TRBJ2-1; 7 nucleotides agree with TRBD1. Germline lookup yields CDR1 SGHTA and CDR2 FQGNSA. The CDR3 has 13 residues. V lost 5 bases, J lost 8 bases, and 6 bases stayed unmatched. The CDR3 region is CASSPGQSDEQFF. The DNA of the CDR3 is TGTGCCAGCAGCCCGGGACAGTCCGATGAGCAGTTCTTC.

This clonotype was counted ten times or more. This rearrangement joins TRBV6-5 to TRBJ2-3; D might be TRBD2 (7 bases). The V end lost 6 bases, the J end lost 6 bases, and 19 bases lay between the germline ends. This CDR3 has 15 amino acids. Per germline, CDR1 MNHEY and CDR2 SVGAGI. CDR3 DNA: TGTGCCAGCAGACCCTTGGGGGGGCCGGGGGATACGCAGTATTTT. Residues: CASRPLGGPGDTQYF.

This clonotype occurred many times. V usage is TRBV7-9 and J usage is TRBJ2-1; 8 bases match TRBD1. In germline, CDR1 is SEHNR, CDR2 FQNEAQ (reference sequence). J lost 3 bases, V lost 5 bases, and 6 bases had no gene match. The CDR3 runs to 15 residues. This CDR3 is CASSQQGEVYNEQFF. The DNA for the CDR3 is TGTGCCAGCAGCCAACAGGGGGAGGTCTACAATGAGCAGTTCTTC.

In this sample, this clonotype turned up a few times. The genes are TRBV7-9 and TRBJ2-1, with 10 bases fitting TRBD2. CDR1 is SEHNR and CDR2 is FQNEAQ in the germline V gene (reference sequence). The V gene end was trimmed by 4 bases and the J gene end by 8 bases; junction bases not matched to a gene: 11. The CDR3 spans 16 residues. The CDR3 sequence: CASSSLLGLAGDEQFF. The CDR3 coding sequence is TGTGCCAGCAGCTCACTTCTGGGGCTAGCGGGGGATGAGCAGTTCTTC.

This clonotype was detected many times. One junction end does not reproduce the germline sequence, and a read error may be involved. The chain is built from TRBV11-2 and TRBJ2-3; 9 bases map to TRBD1. Germline CDR1 and CDR2: SGHAT and FQNNGV. CDR3 length equals 14 residues. The CDR3 loop is CASSLGTRDRDLNF. The CDR3 DNA reads as TGTGCCAGCAGCTTAGGGACGCGGGACAGGGACTTGAATTTT.

The V gene is TRBV20-1, the J gene TRBJ1-1, with TRBD1 matching 7 bases. V was clipped by 8 bases and J by 5 bases; unmatched bases: 8. Germline CDR1 is DFQATT and CDR2 is SNEGSKA (reference sequence). The CDR3 runs to 12 residues. CDR3 residues: CSTSTGNTEAFF. CDR3 nucleotide sequence: TGCAGTACCTCGACAGGGAATACTGAAGCTTTCTTT.

The genes are TRBV6-6 and TRBJ2-2, with D possibly TRBD2 on 7 matching bases. The CDR3 contains 15 residues. Germline assignment: CDR1 MNHNY and CDR2 SVGAGI (reference sequence). The germline V and J ends were trimmed by 8 bases and 2 bases, with 15 bases remaining between them. In nucleotides, the CDR3 is TGTGCCAGCCGGGGGGCAGGGGATAACACCGGGGAGCTGTTTTTT. Amino acids: CASRGAGDNTGELFF.